Listed here is a single TCR beta chain. This specimen comes from a study of control samples from healthy donors and cancer patients. TCRdb keeps only in-frame clones here, not all; method: immunoSEQ multiplex PCR. The sample lists roughly 55,000 clones; about 92% were seen once. This CDR3 spans 16 amino acids. The germline gives CDR1 SGHNT, CDR2 YYREEE (reference sequence). V gave up 3 bases and J gave up 1 base; unmatched junction bases: 6. The chain links TRBV5-4 to TRBJ2-5; TRBD2 agrees at 10 bases. Sequencing was done on a sample of PBMCs. This TCR came from a man between 40 and 49 years old with colorectal cancer. CDR3 in amino acids: CASSSKSSGGQETQYF. CDR3 nucleotides: TGTGCCAGCAGCTCGAAATCTAGCGGGGGCCAAGAGACCCAGTACTTC.